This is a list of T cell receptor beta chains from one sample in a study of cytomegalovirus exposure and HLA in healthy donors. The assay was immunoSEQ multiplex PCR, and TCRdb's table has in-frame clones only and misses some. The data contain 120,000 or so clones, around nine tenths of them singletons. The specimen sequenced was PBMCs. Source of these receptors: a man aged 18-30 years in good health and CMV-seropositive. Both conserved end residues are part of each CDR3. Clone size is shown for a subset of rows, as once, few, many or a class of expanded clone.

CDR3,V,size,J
CASSFLPGQGLGEQFF,TRBV5-6,-,TRBJ2-1
CASRPQGSGNQPQHF,TRBV6-1,few,TRBJ1-5
CASSKGGHPYEQYF,TRBV21-1,-,TRBJ2-7
CASSLLAGDTPLPETQYF,TRBV28,-,TRBJ2-5
CASSLLGQGGRHYGYTF,TRBV27,-,TRBJ1-2
CASSHSGGSYEQYF,TRBV5-4,-,TRBJ2-7
CASSQDWGRGKGNEKLFF,TRBV4-3,-,TRBJ1-4
CASSLGPDFTEAFF,TRBV5-1,-,TRBJ1-1
CASSVEGQGTTGEQFF,TRBV2,-,TRBJ2-1
CATGPTGQGGQPQHF,TRBV6-1,-,TRBJ1-5
CASSLYSGGINEQYF,TRBV28,-,TRBJ2-7
CASNPGGRQETQYF,TRBV7-8,-,TRBJ2-5
CASSLKPFQETQYF,TRBV5-1,-,TRBJ2-5
CASSVAVTGGYTF,TRBV9,-,TRBJ1-2
CSVNTGDTEAFF,TRBV29-1,-,TRBJ1-1
CARREGTGNTIYF,TRBV2,-,TRBJ1-3
CASSVETGANEQFF,TRBV6-4,-,TRBJ2-1
CASSSGLQSSYEQYF,TRBV4-1,-,TRBJ2-7
CASSAQETGANVLTF,TRBV11-2,-,TRBJ2-6
CASSISGMNTGELFF,TRBV19,once,TRBJ2-2
CATFYGSPSQGEKLFF,TRBV6-6,-,TRBJ1-4
CASRTGVQPQHF,TRBV27,-,TRBJ1-5
CSVGGDRESMYEQYF,TRBV29-1,-,TRBJ2-7
CASSFTRGQSYEQYF,TRBV5-4,few,TRBJ2-7
CASSENRVEDYGYTF,TRBV10-2,-,TRBJ1-2
CASTMGGSNSPLHF,TRBV27,few,TRBJ1-6
CASALSSYEQYF,TRBV6-6,-,TRBJ2-7
CASSLDQGNNSPLHF,TRBV28,few,TRBJ1-6
CASSPPKGAQYTF,TRBV6-5,-,TRBJ1-2
CASSLAGTYYGYTF,TRBV7-6,-,TRBJ1-2
CASSQGTGVGYEQYF,TRBV4-2,-,TRBJ2-7